This TCR beta chain was retrieved from a study of regulatory T cells in long-lasting Graves disease. Specified time point: persistent/refractory GD, antithyroid drugs over 5 years with positive TRAb. Scientists built the TCR library using RNA that was extracted from PBMCs. Xi'an, China, was home to the endocrinology department that provided patients. Into tubes containing EDTA, about 9.6 milliliters of peripheral blood were drawn. Of note for this clonotype: Its antigen is still unknown.

Findings and limits, study-wide: For persistent Graves' patients, TCR diversity was lower than for newly diagnosed ones. Persistent patients shared more public clonotypes (roughly 2,800) than new patients (nearly 1,000).

Germline assignment: CDR1 LGHNA and CDR2 YSLEER. Trimming removed 2 bases from V and 4 bases from J, with 11 bases in between. The CDR3 covers 15 residues. Arm-PCR of CDR3 regions and iRepertoire HTBI primers were the basis on which TCR beta libraries were built. TCRdb re-derived calls from the multiplex PCR reads in MiXCR, one entry per CDR3 protein. Among roughly 470,000 distinct CDR3 sequences listed, less than 25% were seen once. This TCR was recovered from a female donor with Graves disease. This sample comprised peripheral blood mononuclear cells (PBMCs), obtained when the disease was refractory, from a patient treated with antithyroid drugs. This chain links TRBV4-3 with TRBJ2-2; D ambiguous. CDR3 residues: CASSQSERATGELFF. The CDR3 region has the DNA TGCGCCAGCAGCCAATCGGAAAGGGCCACCGGGGAGCTGTTTTTT.